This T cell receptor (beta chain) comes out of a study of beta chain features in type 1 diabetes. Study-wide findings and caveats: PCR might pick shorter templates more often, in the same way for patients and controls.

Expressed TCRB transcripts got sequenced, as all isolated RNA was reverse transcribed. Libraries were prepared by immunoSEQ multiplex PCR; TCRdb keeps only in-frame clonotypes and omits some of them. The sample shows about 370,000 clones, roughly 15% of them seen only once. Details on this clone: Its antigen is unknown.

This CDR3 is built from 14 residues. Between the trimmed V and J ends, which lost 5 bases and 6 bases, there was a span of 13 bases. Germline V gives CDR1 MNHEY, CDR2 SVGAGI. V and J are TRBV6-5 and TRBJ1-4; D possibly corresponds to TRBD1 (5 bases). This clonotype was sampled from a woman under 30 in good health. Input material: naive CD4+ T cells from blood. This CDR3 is CASSPYGGDEKLFF. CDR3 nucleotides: TGTGCCAGCAGTCCGTACGGGGGGGATGAAAAACTGTTTTTT.